What follows are 4 T cell receptor beta chains derived from one specimen sequenced in a study of blood T cell repertoires in COVID-19 (dated by TCRdb to 2020 to 2022). Receptor libraries were prepared by the immunoSEQ multiplex PCR assay. TCRdb mirrors the immuneACCESS table, restricted to in-frame sequences. Some clones are absent from its copies; in checked studies, under half trace to an unresolved V gene, and the reason for the others is unknown. The sample records approximately 210,000 clones, almost 85% of which are singletons. The top ten clones comprise over 12% of the sample. Input material: PBMCs or T cells enriched from blood (not recorded which). The receptors here all came from a middle-aged man who had recovered from COVID-19.

A word on this clone: At one of its ends the junction is not consistent with the germline gene, which may arise from a read error. This chain connects TRBV28 to TRBJ1-3; 9 bases line up with TRBD1. The CDR3 consists of 12 residues. CDR1 is MDHEN and CDR2 is SYDVKM in the germline V gene. The CDR3: CASSAEQGARCF. The CDR3 bases are TGTGCCAGCAGTGCTGAACAGGGGGCGAGGTGTTTT.

The chain couples TRBV6-5 to TRBJ1-3; D is unclear. This CDR3 comprises 13 residues. The V gene's germline CDR1 is MNHEY and CDR2 SVGAGI. Trimming left V 6 bases short and J 0 bases short, with 6 bases between. CDR3: CASRHTSGNTIYF. The DNA for the CDR3 is TGTGCCAGCAGGCACACCTCTGGAAACACCATATATTTT.

The chain couples TRBV3-1 (or the pseudogene TRBV3-2) to TRBJ2-5, with a weak D call TRBD2 (5 bases). The V end was cut by 3 bases, the J end by 5 bases, with 13 bases between. The CDR3 runs to 14 residues. Germline V gene data show CDR1 as LGHDT and CDR2 as YNNKEL (reference sequence). The CDR3 DNA is TGTGCCAGCAGCCATCTAGCTCGCCTGGAGACCCAGTACTTC. This translates into CASSHLARLETQYF.

The gene calls are TRBV5-4 and TRBJ2-3, with 9 bases identical to TRBD2. The CDR3 is 16 amino acids. Germline V lookup: CDR1 SGHNT, CDR2 YYREEE (reference sequence). Trimming cost V 2 bases and J 2 bases; bases outside gene matches: 6. CDR3 loop: CASSFPAGGHTDTQYF. CDR3 DNA: TGTGCCAGCAGCTTTCCAGCGGGAGGTCACACAGATACGCAGTATTTT.